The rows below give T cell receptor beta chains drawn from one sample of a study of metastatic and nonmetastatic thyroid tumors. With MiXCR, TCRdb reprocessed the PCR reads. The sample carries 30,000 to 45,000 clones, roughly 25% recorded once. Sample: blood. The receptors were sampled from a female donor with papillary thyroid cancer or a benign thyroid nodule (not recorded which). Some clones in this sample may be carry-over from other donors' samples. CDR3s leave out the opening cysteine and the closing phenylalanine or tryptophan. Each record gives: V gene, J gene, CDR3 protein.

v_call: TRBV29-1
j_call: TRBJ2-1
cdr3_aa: SVGVDNEQF

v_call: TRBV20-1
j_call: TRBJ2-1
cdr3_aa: SASSTSGKLNEQF

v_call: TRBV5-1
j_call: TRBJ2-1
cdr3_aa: ASSSTLAGIDEQF

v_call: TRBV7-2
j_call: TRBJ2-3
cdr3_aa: ASSPSPAETQY

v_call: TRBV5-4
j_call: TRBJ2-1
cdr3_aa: ASSLGLAGPASYNEQF

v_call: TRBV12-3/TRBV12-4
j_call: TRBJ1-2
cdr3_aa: ASSPGQGGKTNYGYT

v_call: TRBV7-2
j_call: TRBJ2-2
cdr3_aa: ASSSSGLNTGELF

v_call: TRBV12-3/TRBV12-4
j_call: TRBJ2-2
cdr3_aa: ASSSQRQVVFGGELF

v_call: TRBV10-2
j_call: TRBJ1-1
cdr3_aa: ASLGTAPNTEAF

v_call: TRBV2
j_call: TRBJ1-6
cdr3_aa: ASSDSQGHPNSPLH

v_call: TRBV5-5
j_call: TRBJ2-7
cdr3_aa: ASSFKGHEQY

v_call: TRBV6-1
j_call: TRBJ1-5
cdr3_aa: ASSEGPNQPQH

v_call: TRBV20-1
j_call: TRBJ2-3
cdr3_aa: SASPRGKNTDTQY

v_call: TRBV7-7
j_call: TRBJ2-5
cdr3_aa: ASSLSQGRQETEY

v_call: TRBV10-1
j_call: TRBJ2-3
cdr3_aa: ASSESKGGTDTQY

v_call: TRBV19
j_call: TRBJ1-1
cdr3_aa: ASRPSTGGNTEAF

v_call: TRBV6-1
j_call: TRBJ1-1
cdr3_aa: ASRERGEPNTEAF

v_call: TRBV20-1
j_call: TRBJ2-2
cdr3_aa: SARWDRGRGYTWELF

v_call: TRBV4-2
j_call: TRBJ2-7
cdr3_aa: ASSLLRGADAYEQY

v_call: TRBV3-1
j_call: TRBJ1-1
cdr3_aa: ASSPQGASTEAF

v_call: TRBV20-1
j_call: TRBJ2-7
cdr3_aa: SARSPRDHYEQY

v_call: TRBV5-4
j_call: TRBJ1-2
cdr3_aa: ASSTFLGRAHGYT

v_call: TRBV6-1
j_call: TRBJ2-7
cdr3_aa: ASSVTRDYEQY

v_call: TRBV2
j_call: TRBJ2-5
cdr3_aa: ASSEVIGAYAQETQY

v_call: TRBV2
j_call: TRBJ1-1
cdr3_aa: ASSRGPNTEAF

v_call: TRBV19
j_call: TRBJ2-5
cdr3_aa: ASTPRSWVFGETQY

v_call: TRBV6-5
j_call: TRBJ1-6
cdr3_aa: ASSYSAVGYNSPLH

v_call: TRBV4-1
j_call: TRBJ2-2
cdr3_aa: ASSQGRRVNTGELF

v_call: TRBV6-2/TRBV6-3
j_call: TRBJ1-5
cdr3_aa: ASSKSEGRGYSNQPQH